A selection of T cell receptor beta chains follows, all from one sample in a study of technical replicates of blood from several donors. Repertoires were generated with immunoSEQ multiplex PCR, while TCRdb's copy carries only in-frame clones and drops some. This table has fewer than 75,000 clones, 88% appearing once. Sample: PBMCs. The receptor source for this set is a human donor in good health. Some clones in this sample may be carry-over from other donors' samples. Both conserved end residues are part of each CDR3. A D gene is named only where the DNA matches it firmly. Rows may omit the clone size; those that give it use once, few, many or a size class.

>-|few|TRBV5-6|TRBJ1-2
CASSLEQSYGYTF
TGTGCCAGCAGCTTGGAACAGTCCTATGGCTACACCTTC
>TRBD1|-|TRBV5-1|TRBJ2-1
CASRETGGSYEQFF
TGCGCCAGCAGGGAGACAGGGGGCTCCTATGAGCAGTTCTTC
>TRBD1|-|TRBV7-7|TRBJ1-1
CASSVQTGTEAFF
TGTGCCAGCAGCGTTCAGACAGGGACTGAAGCTTTCTTT
>-|-|TRBV9|TRBJ1-3
CASSPTGSSSGNTIYF
TGTGCCAGCAGCCCCACCGGGTCCTCCTCTGGAAACACCATATATTTT
>-|-|TRBV7-3|TRBJ1-1
CASSLTGQSNTEAFF
TGTGCCAGCAGCTTAACCGGACAGTCCAACACTGAAGCTTTCTTT
>-|-|TRBV6-5|TRBJ2-7
CASSRQESYEQYF
TGTGCCAGCAGTCGACAGGAATCCTACGAGCAGTACTTC
>TRBD1|-|TRBV4-1|TRBJ1-1
CASSRQGMNTEAFF
TGCGCCAGCAGTCGACAGGGGATGAACACTGAAGCTTTCTTT
>-|-|TRBV27|TRBJ2-1
CASSPRSTADNEQFF
TGTGCCAGCAGTCCGCGTTCTACAGCGGACAATGAGCAGTTCTTC
>-|-|TRBV18|TRBJ2-1
CASSPRSGSSYNEQFF
TGTGCCAGCTCACCACGGTCAGGCAGCTCCTACAATGAGCAGTTCTTC
>TRBD1|-|TRBV15|TRBJ1-2
CATSRGQGAGYGYTF
TGTGCCACCAGCAGAGGACAGGGGGCCGGGTATGGCTACACCTTC
>-|-|TRBV21-1|TRBJ2-7
CASSPGLAGVKSSYEQYF
TGTGCCAGCAGCCCAGGACTAGCGGGAGTAAAGAGCTCCTACGAGCAGTACTTC
>-|-|TRBV4-3|TRBJ2-2
CASSQDPAANTGELFF
TGCGCCAGCAGCCAAGATCCAGCGGCGAACACCGGGGAGCTGTTTTTT
>-|-|TRBV5-8|TRBJ2-5
CASSLAYQQETQYF
TGTGCCAGCAGCTTGGCCTACCAACAAGAGACCCAGTACTTC
>-|-|TRBV10-3|TRBJ1-1
CAISDYDRTNTEAFF
TGTGCCATCAGTGACTACGACAGGACGAACACTGAAGCTTTCTTT
>TRBD2|-|TRBV5-1|TRBJ2-2
CASSSPGLANTGELFF
TGCGCCAGCAGCTCCCCGGGACTAGCGAACACCGGGGAGCTGTTTTTT
>-|-|TRBV7-9|TRBJ2-6
CASSLQLSGANVLTF
TGTGCCAGCAGCTTACAACTCTCTGGGGCCAACGTCCTGACTTTC
>-|-|TRBV10-3|TRBJ1-1
CAIKGVGNTEAFF
TGTGCCATCAAGGGGGTCGGGAACACTGAAGCTTTCTTT
>-|-|TRBV5-4|TRBJ1-6
CASSYAGSPLHF
TGTGCCAGCAGCTACGCCGGGTCACCCCTCCACTTT
>TRBD2|-|TRBV11-3|TRBJ2-7
CASSSSSGAEQYF
TGTGCCAGCAGCTCTTCTAGCGGGGCGGAGCAGTACTTC
>TRBD2|-|TRBV4-2|TRBJ2-7
CASSFQDGTSGAYEQYF
TGTGCCAGCAGCTTTCAAGATGGGACTAGCGGAGCCTACGAGCAGTACTTC
>-|few|TRBV7-2|TRBJ1-1
CASSLFYFEQEMNTEAFF
TGTGCCAGCAGCTTATTCTATTTTGAACAGGAGATGAACACTGAAGCTTTCTTT
>TRBD1|-|TRBV5-1|TRBJ1-1
CASSLASTGGMAFF
TGCGCCAGCAGCTTGGCCTCGACAGGGGGGATGGCTTTCTTT
>-|-|TRBV2|TRBJ2-2
CASSDTVTGELFF
TGTGCCAGCAGCGATACAGTAACCGGGGAGCTGTTTTTT
>-|-|TRBV18|TRBJ1-5
CASSPDFGTQHF
TGTGCCAGCTCACCAGACTTCGGGACCCAGCATTTT
>TRBD2|-|TRBV7-8|TRBJ2-1
CASSLYREAGDEQFF
TGTGCCAGCAGCTTATATCGGGAGGCCGGGGATGAGCAGTTCTTC
>TRBD1|-|TRBV15|TRBJ2-7
CATSREYRGIEQYF
TGTGCCACCAGCAGAGAGTACAGGGGGATCGAGCAGTACTTC
>-|-|TRBV7-3|TRBJ1-1
CASSPKTGLKNTEAFF
TGTGCCAGCAGTCCCAAAACGGGGTTGAAGAACACTGAAGCTTTCTTT
>-|-|TRBV7-2|TRBJ2-2
CASSQNERELFF
TGTGCCAGCAGCCAAAACGAGCGGGAGCTGTTTTTT
>-|-|TRBV29-1|TRBJ2-1
CSAQEAEQFF
TGCAGCGCTCAGGAGGCGGAGCAGTTCTTC
>TRBD1|few|TRBV7-9|TRBJ1-3
CASNKGTGASGNTIYF
TGTGCCAGCAACAAAGGAACAGGGGCTTCTGGAAACACCATATATTTT
>TRBD2|-|TRBV7-8|TRBJ2-7
CASSWSRAGAGEQYF
TGTGCCAGCAGCTGGTCTAGAGCGGGAGCAGGCGAGCAGTACTTC
>-|-|TRBV18|TRBJ1-1
CASSPDRQTEAFF
TGTGCCAGCTCACCCGACAGGCAGACTGAAGCTTTCTTT
>-|-|TRBV5-1|TRBJ2-7
CASSLVADYEQYF
TGCGCCAGCAGCTTGGTGGCTGACTACGAGCAGTACTTC
>TRBD2|-|TRBV5-1|TRBJ2-1
CASTLAGGIDEQFF
TGCGCCAGCACCCTCGCGGGAGGGATTGATGAGCAGTTCTTC
>-|-|TRBV6-5|TRBJ2-7
CASSYSGMGAYEQYF
TGTGCCAGCAGTTACTCCGGAATGGGAGCCTACGAGCAGTACTTC
>-|-|TRBV4-1|TRBJ2-7
CASSQGTLRNEQYF
TGCGCCAGCAGCCAAGGGACTCTTAGGAACGAGCAGTACTTC
>-|-|TRBV27|TRBJ2-3
CASTLRRGDTQYF
TGTGCCAGCACCCTCCGACGGGGAGATACGCAGTATTTT
>TRBD1|once|TRBV5-5|TRBJ2-7
CASSSGTGAIYEQYF
TGTGCCAGCAGCTCCGGGACAGGTGCCATTTACGAGCAGTACTTC
>-|-|TRBV6-5|TRBJ1-2
CASSPNLNYGYTF
TGTGCCAGCAGCCCTAACCTGAACTATGGCTACACCTTC
>TRBD2|few|TRBV2|TRBJ2-5
CASSAGLAGMEETQYF
TGTGCCAGCAGCGCAGGACTAGCGGGAATGGAAGAGACCCAGTACTTC
>-|-|TRBV30|TRBJ1-3
CAGLPRGNTIYF
TGTGCCGGACTCCCACGTGGAAACACCATATATTTT
>TRBD2|-|TRBV5-4|TRBJ2-1
CASSLSPGGYNEQFF
TGTGCCAGCAGCTTGAGTCCGGGGGGGTACAATGAGCAGTTCTTC
>TRBD2|-|TRBV4-3|TRBJ2-1
CASSPGLAEDGKNNEQFF
TGCGCCAGCAGCCCGGGACTAGCGGAGGACGGCAAGAACAATGAGCAGTTCTTC
>-|-|TRBV7-7|TRBJ2-1
CASSPSSSYNEQFF
TGTGCCAGCAGCCCCTCCTCCTCCTACAATGAGCAGTTCTTC
>-|-|TRBV11-1|TRBJ2-7
CASGDFVSYEQYF
TGTGCCAGCGGGGACTTTGTCTCCTACGAGCAGTACTTC